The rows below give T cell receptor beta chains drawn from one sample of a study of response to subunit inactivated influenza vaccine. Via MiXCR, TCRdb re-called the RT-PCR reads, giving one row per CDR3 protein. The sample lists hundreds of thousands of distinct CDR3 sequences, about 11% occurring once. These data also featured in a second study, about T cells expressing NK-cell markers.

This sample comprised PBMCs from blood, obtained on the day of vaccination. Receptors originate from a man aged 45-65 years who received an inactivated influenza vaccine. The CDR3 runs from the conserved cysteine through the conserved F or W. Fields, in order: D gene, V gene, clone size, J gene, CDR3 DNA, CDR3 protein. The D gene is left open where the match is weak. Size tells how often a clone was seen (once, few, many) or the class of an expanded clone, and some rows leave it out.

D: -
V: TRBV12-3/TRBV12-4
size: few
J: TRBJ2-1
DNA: TGTGCCAGCAGTTTACTAAGCGGGCACTCCTACAATGAGCAGTTCTTC
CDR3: CASSLLSGHSYNEQFF

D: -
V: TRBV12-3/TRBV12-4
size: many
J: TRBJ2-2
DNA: TGTGCCAGCAGTCGTATCGGGACCACCGGGGAGCTGTTTTTT
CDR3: CASSRIGTTGELFF

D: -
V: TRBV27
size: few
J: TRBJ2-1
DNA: TGTGCCAGCAGTATTCCGGGACTGGGGTACAATGAGCAGTTCTTC
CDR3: CASSIPGLGYNEQFF

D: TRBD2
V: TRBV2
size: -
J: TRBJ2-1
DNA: TGTGCCAGCAGTATAGCGGGAGACCTTAGGTATGAGCAGTTCTTC
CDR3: CASSIAGDLRYEQFF

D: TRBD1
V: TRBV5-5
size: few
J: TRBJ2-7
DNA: TGTGCCAGCAGCTCCTGGGACAGTGAGCACGAGCAGTACTTC
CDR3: CASSSWDSEHEQYF

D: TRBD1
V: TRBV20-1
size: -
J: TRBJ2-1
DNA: TGCAGTGCTTACGAAGCACAGGGGGCTAGGAATGAGCAGTTCTTC
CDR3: CSAYEAQGARNEQFF

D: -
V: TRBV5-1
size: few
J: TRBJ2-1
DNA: TGCGCCAGCAGCCCACATAACGAGGGCGTCGATGAGCAGTTCTTC
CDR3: CASSPHNEGVDEQFF

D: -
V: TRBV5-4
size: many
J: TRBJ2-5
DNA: TGTGCCAGCAGCTTCGTCCAGGATGAGACCCAGTACTTC
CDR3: CASSFVQDETQYF

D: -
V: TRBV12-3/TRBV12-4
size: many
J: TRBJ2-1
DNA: TGTGCCAGCAGGACGACTAGTTTCAATGAGCAGTTCTTC
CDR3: CASRTTSFNEQFF

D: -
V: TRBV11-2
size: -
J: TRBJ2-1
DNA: TGTGCCAGCAGCTTAGTTATGGGCTACAATGAGCAGTTCTTC
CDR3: CASSLVMGYNEQFF

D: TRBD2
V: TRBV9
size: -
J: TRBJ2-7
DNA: TGTGCCAGCAGCGTAGGAGCGGGGGGCTACGAGCAGTACTTC
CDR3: CASSVGAGGYEQYF

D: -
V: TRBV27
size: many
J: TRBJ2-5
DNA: TGTGCCAGCAGTTTAATGAATGGGGACGTAGGCCAAGAGACCCAGTACTTC
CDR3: CASSLMNGDVGQETQYF

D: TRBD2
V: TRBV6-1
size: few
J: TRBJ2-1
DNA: TGTGCCAGCACCCCCGGGACTAGCGAATCCGATGAGCAGTTCTTC
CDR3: CASTPGTSESDEQFF

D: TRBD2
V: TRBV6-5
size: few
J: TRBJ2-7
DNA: TGTGCCAGCAGTTACGCGACTAGCGGGGGGTATGAGCAGTACTTC
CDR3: CASSYATSGGYEQYF

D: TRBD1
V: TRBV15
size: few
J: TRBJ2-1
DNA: TGTGCCACCAGCAGAGTGGGACAGGGACCTTCCTACAATGAGCAGTTCTTC
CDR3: CATSRVGQGPSYNEQFF

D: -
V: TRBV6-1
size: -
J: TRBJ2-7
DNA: TGTGCCAGCATAGAGGGTACAGTTGCCTACGAGCAGTACTTC
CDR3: CASIEGTVAYEQYF

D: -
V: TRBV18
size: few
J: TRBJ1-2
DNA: TGTGCCAGCTCAAGAGACAGCCTCACGAACTATGGCTACACCTTC
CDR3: CASSRDSLTNYGYTF

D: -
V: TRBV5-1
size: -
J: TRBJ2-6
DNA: TGCGCCAGCAGCCCCACCCAGAGGGGGGCCAACGTCCTGACTTTC
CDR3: CASSPTQRGANVLTF

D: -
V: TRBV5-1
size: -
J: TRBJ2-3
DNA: TGCGCCAGCAGGCCGGCTGGCACAGATACGCAGTATTTT
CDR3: CASRPAGTDTQYF

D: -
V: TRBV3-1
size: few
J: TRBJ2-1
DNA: TGTGCCAGCAGCCAAGATATGCGGGACAATGAGCAGTTCTTC
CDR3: CASSQDMRDNEQFF

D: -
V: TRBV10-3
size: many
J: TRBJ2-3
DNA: TGTGCCATCAGTGAACAACTAGTGACAGATACGCAGTATTTT
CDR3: CAISEQLVTDTQYF

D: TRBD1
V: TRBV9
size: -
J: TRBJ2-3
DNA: TGTGCCAGCAGCGCACCCGCGTGGGGACAGAGCACAGATACGCAGTATTTT
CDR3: CASSAPAWGQSTDTQYF

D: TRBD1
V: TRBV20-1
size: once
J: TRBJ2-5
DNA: TGCAGTGCACGGGACAGCAACCAAGAGACCCAGTACTTC
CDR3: CSARDSNQETQYF

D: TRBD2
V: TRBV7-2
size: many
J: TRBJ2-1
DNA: TGTGCCAGCAGCCTAGCGGTTGAGCAGTTCTTC
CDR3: CASSLAVEQFF

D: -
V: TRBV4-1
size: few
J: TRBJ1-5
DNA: TGCGCCAGCAGCCAAGGTCTCGGCAGTTATAATCAGCCCCAGCATTTT
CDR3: CASSQGLGSYNQPQHF

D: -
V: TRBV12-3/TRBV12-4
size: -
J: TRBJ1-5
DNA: TGTGCCAGCAGTTTATACGGGGGCGGACAGCCCCAGCATTTT
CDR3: CASSLYGGGQPQHF

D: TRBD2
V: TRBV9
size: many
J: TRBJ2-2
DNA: TGTGCCAGCAGCGTAGATAGCGGGAGGGCCACCGGGGAGCTGTTTTTT
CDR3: CASSVDSGRATGELFF

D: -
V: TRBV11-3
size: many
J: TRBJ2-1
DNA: TGTGCCAGCATCGACCAACGAGGGGAGCAGTTCTTC
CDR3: CASIDQRGEQFF

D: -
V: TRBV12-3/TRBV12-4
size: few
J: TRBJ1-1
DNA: TGTGCCAGCAGTTTAGTGGTCAACCTGAACACTGAAGCTTTCTTT
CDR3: CASSLVVNLNTEAFF

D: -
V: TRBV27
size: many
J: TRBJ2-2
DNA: TGTGCCAGCAGTTTGGGACCCCGCACCGGGGAGCTGTTTTTT
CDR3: CASSLGPRTGELFF